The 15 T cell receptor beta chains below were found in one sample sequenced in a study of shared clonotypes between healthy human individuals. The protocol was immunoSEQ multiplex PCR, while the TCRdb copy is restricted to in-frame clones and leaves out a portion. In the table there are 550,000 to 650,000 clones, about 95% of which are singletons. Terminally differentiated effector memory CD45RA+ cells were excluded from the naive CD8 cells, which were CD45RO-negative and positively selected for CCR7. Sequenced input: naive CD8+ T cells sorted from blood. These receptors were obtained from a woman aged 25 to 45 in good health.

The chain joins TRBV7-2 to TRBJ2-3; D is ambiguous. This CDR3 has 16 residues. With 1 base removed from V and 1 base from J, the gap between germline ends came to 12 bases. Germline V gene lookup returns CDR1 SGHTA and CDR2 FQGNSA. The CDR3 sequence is CASSLGAGLGTDTQYF. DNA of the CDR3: TGTGCCAGCAGCTTAGGAGCCGGGCTAGGCACAGATACGCAGTATTTT.

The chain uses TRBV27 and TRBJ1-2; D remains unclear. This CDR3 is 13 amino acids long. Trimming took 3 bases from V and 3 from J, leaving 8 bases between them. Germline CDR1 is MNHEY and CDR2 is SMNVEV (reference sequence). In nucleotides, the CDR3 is TGTGCCAGCAGTTTTCAGGCAGACTATGGCTACACCTTC. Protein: CASSFQADYGYTF.

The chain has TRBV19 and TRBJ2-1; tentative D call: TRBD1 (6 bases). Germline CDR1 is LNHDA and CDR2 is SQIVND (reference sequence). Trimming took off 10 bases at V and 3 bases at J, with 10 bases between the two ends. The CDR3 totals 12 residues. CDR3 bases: TGTGCCACGGAGGACAGCTACAATGAGCAGTTCTTC. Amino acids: CATEDSYNEQFF.

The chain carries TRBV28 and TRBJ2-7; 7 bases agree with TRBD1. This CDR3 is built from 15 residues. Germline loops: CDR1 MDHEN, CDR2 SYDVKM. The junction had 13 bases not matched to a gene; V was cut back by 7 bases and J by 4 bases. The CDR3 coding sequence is TGTGCCAGCACCCAATTCCGGGACAGCATATACGAGCAGTACTTC. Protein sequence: CASTQFRDSIYEQYF.

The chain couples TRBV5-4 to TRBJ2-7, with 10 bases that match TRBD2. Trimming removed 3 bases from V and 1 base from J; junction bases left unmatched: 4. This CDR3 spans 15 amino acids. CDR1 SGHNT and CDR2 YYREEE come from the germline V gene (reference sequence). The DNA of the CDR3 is TGTGCCAGCAGCTCGGGACTAGCGCCGTCCTACGAGCAGTACTTC. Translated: CASSSGLAPSYEQYF.

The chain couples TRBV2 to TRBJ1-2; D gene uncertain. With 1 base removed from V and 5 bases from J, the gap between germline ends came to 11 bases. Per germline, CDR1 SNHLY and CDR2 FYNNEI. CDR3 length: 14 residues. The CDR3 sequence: CASSEVGLRYGYTF. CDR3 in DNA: TGTGCCAGCAGTGAAGTGGGATTGAGGTATGGCTACACCTTC. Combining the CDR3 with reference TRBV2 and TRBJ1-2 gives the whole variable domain EPEVTQTPSHQVTQMGQEVILRCVPISNHLYFYWYRQILGQKVEFLVSFYNNEISEKSEIFDDQFSVERPDGSNFTLKIRSTKLEDSAMYFCASSEVGLRYGYTFGSGTRLTVV.

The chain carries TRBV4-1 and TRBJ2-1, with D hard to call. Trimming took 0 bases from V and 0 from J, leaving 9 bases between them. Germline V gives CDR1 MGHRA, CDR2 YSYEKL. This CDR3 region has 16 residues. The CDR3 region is CASSQESADSYNEQFF. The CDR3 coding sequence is TGCGCCAGCAGCCAAGAATCGGCGGACTCCTACAATGAGCAGTTCTTC.

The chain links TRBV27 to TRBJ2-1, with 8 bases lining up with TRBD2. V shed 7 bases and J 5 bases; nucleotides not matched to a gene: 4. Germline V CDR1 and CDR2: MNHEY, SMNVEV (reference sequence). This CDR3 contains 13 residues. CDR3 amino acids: CASNVAGNNEQFF. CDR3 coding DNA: TGTGCCAGCAACGTAGCGGGAAACAATGAGCAGTTCTTC.

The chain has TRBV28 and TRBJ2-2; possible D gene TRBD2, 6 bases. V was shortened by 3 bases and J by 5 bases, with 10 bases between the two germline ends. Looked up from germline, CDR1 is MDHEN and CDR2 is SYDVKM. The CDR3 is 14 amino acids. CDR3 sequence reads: CASSLSGATGELFF. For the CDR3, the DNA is TGTGCCAGCAGTTTGTCGGGAGCGACCGGGGAGCTGTTTTTT.

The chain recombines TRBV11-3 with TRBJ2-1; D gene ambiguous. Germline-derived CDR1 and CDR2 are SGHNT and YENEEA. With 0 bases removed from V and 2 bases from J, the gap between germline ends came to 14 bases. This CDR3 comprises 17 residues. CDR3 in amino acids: CASSLDPPPGPYNEQFF. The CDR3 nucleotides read TGTGCCAGCAGCTTAGATCCCCCGCCAGGCCCCTACAATGAGCAGTTCTTC.

CDR3 sequence: CASSERLMRGTDTQYF. CDR3 in DNA: TGTGCCAGCAGTGAGAGGCTTATGAGGGGAACAGATACGCAGTATTTT. This chain joins TRBV6-1 and TRBJ2-3; TRBD1 or TRBD2 may be the D gene (5 bases each). The CDR3 sequence is 16 residues long. The germline V gene encodes CDR1 MNHNS and CDR2 SASEGT. Deletions cut 3 bases from V and 3 bases from J, with 16 bases between.

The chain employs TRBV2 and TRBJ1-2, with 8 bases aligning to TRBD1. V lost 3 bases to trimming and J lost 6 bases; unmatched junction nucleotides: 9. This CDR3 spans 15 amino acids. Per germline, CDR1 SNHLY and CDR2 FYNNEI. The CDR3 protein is CASSEGTGRRDGYTF. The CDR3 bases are TGTGCCAGCAGTGAGGGGACAGGACGACGAGATGGCTACACCTTC.

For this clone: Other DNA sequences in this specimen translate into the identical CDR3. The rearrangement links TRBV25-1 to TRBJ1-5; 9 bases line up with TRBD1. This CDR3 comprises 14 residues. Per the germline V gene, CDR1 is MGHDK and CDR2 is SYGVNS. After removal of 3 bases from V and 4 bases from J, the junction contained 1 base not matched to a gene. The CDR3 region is CASSETGGNQPQHF. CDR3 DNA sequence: TGTGCCAGCAGTGAGACAGGGGGGAATCAGCCCCAGCATTTT.

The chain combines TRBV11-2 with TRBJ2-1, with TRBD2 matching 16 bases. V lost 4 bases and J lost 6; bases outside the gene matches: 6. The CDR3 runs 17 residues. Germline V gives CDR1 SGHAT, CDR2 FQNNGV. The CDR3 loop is CASSSLGLAGGRNEQFF. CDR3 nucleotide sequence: TGTGCCAGCAGCTCTCTGGGACTAGCGGGAGGGCGCAATGAGCAGTTCTTC.

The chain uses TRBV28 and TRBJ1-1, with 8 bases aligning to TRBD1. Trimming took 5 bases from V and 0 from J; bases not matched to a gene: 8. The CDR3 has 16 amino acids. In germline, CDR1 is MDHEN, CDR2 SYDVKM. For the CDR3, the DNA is TGTGCCAGCAGTGTAGACAAGGACAGGGTGAACACTGAAGCTTTCTTT. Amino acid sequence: CASSVDKDRVNTEAFF.